Sequencing of this T cell receptor beta chain was carried out in a study of identical twins. CDR3 length: 13 residues. Germline CDR1 and CDR2: SNHLY and FYNNEI. Trimming shortened V by 7 bases and J by 8 bases, and 17 bases separated the two germline ends. MiXCR, applied by TCRdb to the 5' RACE reads, yields one record per CDR3 protein. The sample has hundreds of thousands of distinct CDR3 sequences, roughly 18% seen once. General study results and limits: Out-of-frame alpha sequences that twins shared showed excess low generation probability.

Regarding this clonotype: Antigen: not known.

This same sample was also taken into another study, of T cells expressing NK-cell markers. This second study notes: With respect to HCMV, seven of the eight sequenced donors were seropositive, and one was seronegative. The study found these clonotypes also leading the CD3+CD56-NKG2C+ fraction in a few donors.

The rearrangement uses TRBV2 and TRBJ1-1; a possible D gene is TRBD1 (5 bases). The origin of this receptor is a woman aged 18-30 years in good health. Sequencing was done on a sample of PBMCs. Here the CDR3 reads CASKLEGFGEAFF. The DNA of the CDR3 is TGTGCCAGCAAGCTGGAGGGGTTTGGGGAAGCTTTCTTT.